In its sample, the clone carrying this TCR beta chain was seen a few times. What it binds is unknown. This sample is drawn from a study of CD8 T cells in ankylosing spondylitis. The V segment lost 6 bases and the J segment 5 bases; nucleotides outside the gene matches: 10. Germline CDR1 and CDR2: DFQATT and SNEGSKA (reference sequence). The CDR3 length is 15 residues. Study-level results: About 8 highly homologous variants made up a TCR beta motif, and this motif appeared characteristic of ankylosing spondylitis blood.

TCRdb re-derived calls from the 5' RACE reads in MiXCR, one entry per CDR3 protein. Among around 770,000 distinct CDR3 sequences listed, approximately 12% were seen once. Specimen: blood, either unsorted or a sorted T cell fraction (not recorded which). V is TRBV20-1 and J is TRBJ2-5; 12 nucleotides align to TRBD2. This receptor was identified in a male donor with ankylosing spondylitis. The CDR3 DNA follows: TGCAGTGCCTCAAGACTAGCGGGAGCCCCGGAGACCCAGTACTTC. This codes for CSASRLAGAPETQYF.